Listed below are T cell receptor beta chains from one sample, sequenced in a study of shared clonotypes between healthy human individuals. Some clones are missing from TCRdb's copy, which holds only in-frame ones; the method was immunoSEQ multiplex PCR. This repertoire shows around 1.6 million clones, 95% to 99% found once; its top ten account for about 0.4%. The sample comprised naive CD4+ T cells sorted from blood. The receptors shown here come from a man aged 25 to 40 in good health. CDR3s include the opening cysteine and the closing phenylalanine or tryptophan. The D gene is left open where the match is weak. Rows may omit the clone size; those that give it use once, few, many or a size class.

TRBJ2-7,TRBV6-1,.,.,CASSGRSGGSGNSYEQYF,TGTGCCAGCAGTGGGCGGAGTGGGGGTAGCGGAAACTCCTACGAGCAGTACTTC
TRBJ1-4,TRBV14,once,TRBD1,CASSRGTGYLEKLFF,TGTGCCAGCAGCAGAGGGACAGGGTATTTAGAAAAACTGTTTTTT
TRBJ1-1,TRBV5-1,.,.,CASSLWVSVNTEAFF,TGCGCCAGCAGCTTGTGGGTTTCCGTGAACACTGAAGCTTTCTTT
TRBJ1-2,TRBV11-3,.,.,CASSLRVEPGQDGYTF,TGTGCCAGCAGCCTCCGGGTGGAACCGGGTCAAGATGGCTACACCTTC
TRBJ2-7,TRBV29-1,.,.,CSATQGGSHEQYF,TGCAGCGCTACCCAGGGGGGTAGCCACGAGCAGTACTTC
TRBJ2-3,TRBV29-1,.,.,CSVYRENLGADTQYF,TGCAGCGTTTACCGGGAGAATCTCGGGGCAGATACGCAGTATTTT
TRBJ2-7,TRBV25-1,once,.,CASSGPQGRDYEQYF,TGTGCCAGCAGTGGACCCCAGGGGAGGGACTACGAGCAGTACTTC
TRBJ2-6,TRBV5-4,.,.,CASNPSPSGSSGANVLTF,TGTGCCAGCAACCCAAGCCCCTCAGGCAGCTCTGGGGCCAACGTCCTGACTTTC
TRBJ2-6,TRBV28,.,.,CASSTASSGANVLTF,TGTGCCAGCAGCACAGCTAGCTCTGGGGCCAACGTCCTGACTTTC
TRBJ2-4,TRBV5-5,few,.,CASSGTGWDENIQYF,TGTGCCAGCAGTGGTACGGGGTGGGACGAAAACATTCAGTACTTC
TRBJ2-3,TRBV4-3,.,.,CASSQERFTDTQYF,TGCGCCAGCAGCCAAGAGAGATTCACAGATACGCAGTATTTT
TRBJ1-5,TRBV19,.,.,CASSIEPPPQHF,TGTGCCAGTAGTATAGAGCCACCGCCCCAGCATTTT
TRBJ2-2,TRBV7-3,.,TRBD1,CASSLQGAAGELFF,TGTGCCAGCAGCTTGCAGGGGGCGGCCGGGGAGCTGTTTTTT
TRBJ2-1,TRBV28,.,TRBD2,CASQTSWTSLLNEQFF,TGTGCCAGCCAAACCTCTTGGACTAGCCTTTTGAATGAGCAGTTCTTC
TRBJ2-2,TRBV10-1,.,TRBD2,CASSPGLAGANTGELFF,TGCGCCAGCAGCCCCGGGCTAGCGGGTGCGAACACCGGGGAGCTGTTTTTT
TRBJ2-7,TRBV6-1,.,TRBD2,CASSVSGRYEQYF,TGTGCCAGCAGTGTTAGCGGGAGATACGAGCAGTACTTC
TRBJ2-1,TRBV11-3,.,.,CASSLDSTNYNEQFF,TGTGCCAGCAGCTTAGACAGCACCAACTACAATGAGCAGTTCTTC
TRBJ2-1,TRBV14,.,.,CASSLERSQWDGSNEQFF,TGTGCCAGCAGCCTAGAACGGAGTCAGTGGGACGGATCCAATGAGCAGTTCTTC
TRBJ2-5,TRBV7-7,.,TRBD2,CASSPGLAGIGETQYF,TGTGCCAGCAGCCCAGGACTAGCGGGGATAGGGGAGACCCAGTACTTC